The present T cell receptor (beta chain) was sequenced within a study of neurological immune-mediated disorders. Study findings and constraints: Falling below healthy controls, multiple sclerosis showed the least TCR clonal expansion, while HTLV-1-associated myelopathy showed the most.

This clonotype was picked up many times. No antigen is known for it. cDNA was made by 5'RACE with 10-nucleotide random UMIs. One entry per CDR3 protein results from TCRdb running MiXCR on the 5' RACE reads. The sample has around 66,000 distinct CDR3 sequences, around 5.2% seen once. The germline gives CDR1 SGHRS, CDR2 YFSETQ. This CDR3 has 13 amino acids. Trimming took 5 bases from V and 5 from J; bases not matched to a gene: 5. This clonotype was sampled from a woman aged 25 to 39 with multiple sclerosis. Sequencing was done on a sample of PBMCs. This chain links TRBV5-1 with TRBJ2-7; 9 nucleotides line up with TRBD1. The DNA of the CDR3 is TGCGCCAGCAGTTGGGACAGGGTAGACGAGCAGTACTTC. Amino acids: CASSWDRVDEQYF.